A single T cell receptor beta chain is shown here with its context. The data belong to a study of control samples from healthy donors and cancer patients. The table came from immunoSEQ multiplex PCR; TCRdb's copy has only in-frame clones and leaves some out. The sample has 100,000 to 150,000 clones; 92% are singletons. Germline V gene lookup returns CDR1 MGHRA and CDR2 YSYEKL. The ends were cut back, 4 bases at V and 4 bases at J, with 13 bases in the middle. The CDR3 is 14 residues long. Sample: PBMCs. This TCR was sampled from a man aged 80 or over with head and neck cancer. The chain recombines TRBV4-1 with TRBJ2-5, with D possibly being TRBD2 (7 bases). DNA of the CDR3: TGCGCCAGCAGCCTCCCTCGGGGGGCAGAGACCCAGTACTTC. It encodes CASSLPRGAETQYF.